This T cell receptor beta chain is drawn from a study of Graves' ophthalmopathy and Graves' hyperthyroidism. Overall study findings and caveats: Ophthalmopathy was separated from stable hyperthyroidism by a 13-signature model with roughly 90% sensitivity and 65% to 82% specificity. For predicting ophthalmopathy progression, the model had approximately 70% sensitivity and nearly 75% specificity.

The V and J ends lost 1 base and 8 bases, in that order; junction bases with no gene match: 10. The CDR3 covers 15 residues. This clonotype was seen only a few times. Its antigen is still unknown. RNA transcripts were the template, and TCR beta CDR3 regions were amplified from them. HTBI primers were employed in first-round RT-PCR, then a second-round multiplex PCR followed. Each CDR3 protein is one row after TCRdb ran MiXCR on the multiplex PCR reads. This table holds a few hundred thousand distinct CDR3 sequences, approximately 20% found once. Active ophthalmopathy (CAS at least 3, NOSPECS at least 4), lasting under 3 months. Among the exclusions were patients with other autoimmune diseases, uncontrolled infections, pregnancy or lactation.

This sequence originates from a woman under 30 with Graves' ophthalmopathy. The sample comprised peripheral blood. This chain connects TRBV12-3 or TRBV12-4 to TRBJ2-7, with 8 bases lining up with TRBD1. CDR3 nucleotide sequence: TGTGCCAGCAGTTTAGGCGGGACAGGCTACAAGAAGCAGTACTTC. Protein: CASSLGGTGYKKQYF.